This T cell receptor (beta chain) was sequenced during a study of brain metastases from non-small cell lung cancer. Study-wide results and limits: In roughly 60% of brain metastases, T-cell clones were expanded compared with matched primary tumors.

Assay used: immunoSEQ multiplex PCR; TCRdb lists only in-frame clones, some missing. The data show 14,000 to 15,000 clones, with over 80% seen just once and more than 7.5% held by the top ten. This CDR3 has 14 residues. Germline CDR1 and CDR2: SGDLS and YYNGEE. V was clipped by 3 bases and J by 7 bases, with 16 bases between them. Only one count was recorded for this clone. The antigen is undetermined. The J gene is TRBJ1-2, the V gene TRBV9, with no clear D. The sequenced material came from primary lung tumor tissue. The TCR originated in a donor at least 40 years old with non-small cell lung cancer. The CDR3 is CASSGHLTLGGYTF. CDR3 nucleotide sequence: TGTGCCAGCAGCGGACACCTAACTTTAGGTGGCTACACCTTC.